What follows is one T cell receptor (beta chain) and its context. No antigen is known for it. The sample holds no much larger clone one base away, and base qualities are not on file. The sample comes from a study of T cell changes during pregnancy in multiple sclerosis (dated by TCRdb to between 2019 and 2020). Turning to the overall study: Changes in the T cell repertoire over the course of pregnancy were examined in this study in women with multiple sclerosis.

Relative to germline, V is 2 bases shorter and J is 4 bases shorter, with 3 bases between their ends. In the germline V gene, CDR1 corresponds to SGDLS and CDR2 to YYNGEE. The CDR3 contains 12 residues, cysteine and phenylalanine counted. The DNA shown is the 36-base CDR3, in frame from base 1. Libraries were built with the immunoSEQ multiplex PCR assay. Imported from immuneACCESS, the table was reduced by TCRdb to in-frame sequences with V and J called. These copies leave out some clones; in studies compared against another copy, an unresolved V gene accounts for under half, and the cause of the remainder is not known. The sample profile shows 85,000 to 130,000 clones; around 90% of them were found once. The ten largest clones represent about 1.6% of the sample.

The receptor was isolated from a female donor with multiple sclerosis, enrolled in a pregnancy study. The V and J genes are TRBV9 and TRBJ2-2, with no reliable assignment of the D segment. This sample comprised peripheral blood, obtained before pregnancy. This receptor has the CDR3 CASSVSTGELFF. The nucleotides read TGTGCCAGCAGCGTGAGCACCGGGGAGCTGTTTTTT.